One T cell receptor (beta chain) is described in this entry. This record belongs to a study of blood T cell repertoires in COVID-19. Study-level information: The United States, Italy and Spain provided the acute and convalescent COVID-19 samples.

Per the authors' pipeline: Counts of nucleated cells, estimated from reference gene primer amplification, were obtained. Here immunoSEQ multiplex PCR was the method, and the copy in TCRdb shows in-frame clones only, minus some. D and trimming come from the DNA, and the V and J calls and clone size come from that table. This table holds over 200,000 clones, more than 70% found once. This CDR3 contains 14 residues. V was cut by 5 bases and J by 5 bases, with 13 bases left in between. Germline V lookup: CDR1 MNHEY, CDR2 SMNVEV (reference sequence). The clonotype was recovered from a man aged 35 to 55 with active or convalescent COVID-19. V and J are TRBV27 and TRBJ1-5, with D perhaps TRBD1 (5 bases). The sequencing input was peripheral blood. CDR3 sequence: CASSPGGGYQPQHF. DNA for the CDR3: TGTGCCAGCAGTCCCGGGGGAGGGTATCAGCCCCAGCATTTT.